This T cell receptor (beta chain) originates from a study of cytomegalovirus exposure and HLA in healthy donors. Study overall: Some 85 million unique TCRs from HLA-typed donors were held in an early data release.

Concerning this clone itself: Antigen unknown.

Findings and limits, study-wide: Earlier results showed most TCR beta V segments being productive about 87% or about 30% of the time. Being indistinguishable, some V segments were excluded, TRBV6-2 and TRBV6-3 among them. 150 or so TCR beta chains were listed as cytomegalovirus-associated.

The PCR contained 60 Vbeta and 13 Jbeta primers. Only in-frame clones appear in the TCRdb table, and some are missing; sequencing was by immunoSEQ multiplex PCR. The table has some 120,000 clones, approximately 80% seen once. Trimming cost V 4 bases and J 2 bases; bases outside gene matches: 0. This CDR3 is 13 amino acids long. The germline V gene encodes CDR1 GTSNPN and CDR2 SVGIG (reference sequence). This clonotype was obtained from a man aged 18 to 30 in good health and CMV-seropositive. V gene TRBV30 combines with J gene TRBJ1-3; TRBD1 matches 9 bases. The sequenced material came from PBMCs. The CDR3 coding sequence is TGTGCCTGGAACAGGGGGCCTGGAAACACCATATATTTT. Its translation: CAWNRGPGNTIYF.